The clone carrying this T cell receptor (beta chain) came up many times. Its antigen is currently unknown. This CDR3 region has 13 residues. The germline V gene encodes CDR1 SQVTM and CDR2 ANQGSEA. V was pared by 3 bases and J by 9 bases, with 17 bases between. The data originate from a study of response to subunit inactivated influenza vaccine. Study-wide findings and caveats: T cells newly recruited by each seasonal influenza vaccination are few, the authors suggested.

MiXCR was run by TCRdb on the RT-PCR reads, yielding one entry per CDR3 protein. The sample includes fewer than 700,000 distinct CDR3 sequences, 13% of them seen just once. The gene calls are TRBV29-1 and TRBJ1-2, with a possible D match to TRBD1 (5 bases). Source: PBMCs from blood, taken 45 days after vaccination. This clonotype originated in a man aged 50 to 60 who received an inactivated influenza vaccine. The CDR3 sequence: CSVEGVSGGSYTF. The CDR3 DNA sequence: TGCAGCGTTGAGGGGGTATCCGGGGGAAGCTACACCTTC.